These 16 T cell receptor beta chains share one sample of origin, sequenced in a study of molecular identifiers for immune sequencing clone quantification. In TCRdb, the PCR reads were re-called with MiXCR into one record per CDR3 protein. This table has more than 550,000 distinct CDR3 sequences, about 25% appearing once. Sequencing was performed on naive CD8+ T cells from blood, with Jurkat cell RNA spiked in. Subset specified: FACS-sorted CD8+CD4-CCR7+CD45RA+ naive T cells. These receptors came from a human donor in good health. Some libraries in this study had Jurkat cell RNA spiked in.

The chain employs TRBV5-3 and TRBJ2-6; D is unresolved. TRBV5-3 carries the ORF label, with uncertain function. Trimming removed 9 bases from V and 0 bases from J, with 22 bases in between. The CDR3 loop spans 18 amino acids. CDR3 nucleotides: TGTGCCATCAGCTTTACAGATATCTCTCTCTCTGGGGCCAACGTCCTGACTTTC. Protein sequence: CAISFTDISLSGANVLTF.

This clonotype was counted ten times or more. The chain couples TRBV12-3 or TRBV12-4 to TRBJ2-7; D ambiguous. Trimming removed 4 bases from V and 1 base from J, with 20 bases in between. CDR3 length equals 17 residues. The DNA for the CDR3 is TGTGCCAGCAGTTCGTTCCTAGGTGCAGAAGGTTCCTACGAGCAGTACTTC. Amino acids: CASSSFLGAEGSYEQYF.

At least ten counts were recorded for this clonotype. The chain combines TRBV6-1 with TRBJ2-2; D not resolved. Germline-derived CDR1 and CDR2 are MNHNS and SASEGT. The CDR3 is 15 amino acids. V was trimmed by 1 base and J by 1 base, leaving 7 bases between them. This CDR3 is CASSEEPLNTGELFF. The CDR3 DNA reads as TGTGCCAGCAGTGAAGAACCGCTGAACACCGGGGAGCTGTTTTTT.

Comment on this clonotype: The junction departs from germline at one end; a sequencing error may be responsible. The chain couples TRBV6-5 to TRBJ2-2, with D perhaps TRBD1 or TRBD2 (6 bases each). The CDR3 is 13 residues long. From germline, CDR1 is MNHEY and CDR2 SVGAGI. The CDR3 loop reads CASSFRGGGELLF. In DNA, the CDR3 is TGTGCCAGCAGTTTCAGGGGAGGCGGGGAGCTGCTTTTT.

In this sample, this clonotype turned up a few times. The CDR3 bases are TGTGCCAGCAGAAGTGGTTATGAGCAGTTCTTC. Its translation: CASRSGYEQFF. This chain uses TRBV25-1 with TRBJ2-1; no definite D call. Trimming took off 6 bases at V and 8 bases at J, with 8 bases between the two ends. The germline CDR1 and CDR2 sequences are MGHDK and SYGVNS. The CDR3 runs 11 residues.

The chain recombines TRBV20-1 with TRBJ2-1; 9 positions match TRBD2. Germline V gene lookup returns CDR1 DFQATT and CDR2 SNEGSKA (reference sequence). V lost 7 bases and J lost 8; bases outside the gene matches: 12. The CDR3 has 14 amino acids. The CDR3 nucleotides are TGCAGTGTCACGGTAGCGGGAGTGATAGATGAGCAGTTCTTC. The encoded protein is CSVTVAGVIDEQFF.

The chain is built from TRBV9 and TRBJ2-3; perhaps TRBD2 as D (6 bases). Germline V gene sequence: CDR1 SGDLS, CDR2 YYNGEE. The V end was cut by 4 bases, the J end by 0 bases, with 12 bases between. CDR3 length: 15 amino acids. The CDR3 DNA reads TGTGCCAGCAGCCCTACGGGGGATAGCACAGATACGCAGTATTTT. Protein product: CASSPTGDSTDTQYF.

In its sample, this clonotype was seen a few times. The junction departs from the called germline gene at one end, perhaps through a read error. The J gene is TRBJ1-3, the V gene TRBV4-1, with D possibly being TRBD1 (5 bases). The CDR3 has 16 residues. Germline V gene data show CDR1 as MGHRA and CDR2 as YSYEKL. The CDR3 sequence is CASSQVYSGTGDTIYF. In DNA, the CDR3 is TGCGCCAGCAGCCAAGTGTATTCTGGGACTGGAGACACCATATATTTT.

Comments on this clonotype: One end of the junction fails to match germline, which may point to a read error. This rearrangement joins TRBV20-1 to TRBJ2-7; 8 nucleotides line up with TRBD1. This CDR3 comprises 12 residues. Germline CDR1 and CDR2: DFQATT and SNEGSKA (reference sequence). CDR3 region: CSASTGDHEQHF. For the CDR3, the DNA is TGCAGTGCTTCGACAGGGGACCACGAGCAGCACTTC.

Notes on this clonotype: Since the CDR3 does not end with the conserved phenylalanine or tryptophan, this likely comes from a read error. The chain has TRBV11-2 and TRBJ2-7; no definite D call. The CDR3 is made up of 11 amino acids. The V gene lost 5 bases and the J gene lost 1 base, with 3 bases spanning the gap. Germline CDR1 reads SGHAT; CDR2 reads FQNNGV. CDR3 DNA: TGTGCCAGCAGCGCATCCTACGAGCAGTACTTA. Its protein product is CASSASYEQYL.

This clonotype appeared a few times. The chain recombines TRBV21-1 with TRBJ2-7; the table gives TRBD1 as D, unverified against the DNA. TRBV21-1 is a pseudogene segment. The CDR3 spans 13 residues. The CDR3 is CASRETVSYEQYF. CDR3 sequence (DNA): TGTGCCAGCCGGGAAACGGTTTCCTACGAGCAGTACTTC.

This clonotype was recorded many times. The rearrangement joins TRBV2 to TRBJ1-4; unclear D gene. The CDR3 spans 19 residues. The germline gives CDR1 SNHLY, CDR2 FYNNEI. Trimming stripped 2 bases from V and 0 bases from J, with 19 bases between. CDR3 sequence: CASSERRVPRGATNEKLFF. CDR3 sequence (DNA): TGTGCCAGCAGTGAACGGCGGGTCCCGCGAGGCGCAACTAATGAAAAACTGTTTTTT.

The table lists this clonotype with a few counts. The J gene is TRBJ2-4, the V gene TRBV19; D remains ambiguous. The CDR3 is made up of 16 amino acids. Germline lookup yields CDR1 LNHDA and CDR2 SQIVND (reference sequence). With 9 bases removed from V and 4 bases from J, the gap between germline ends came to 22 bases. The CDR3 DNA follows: TGTGCCAGCACCGCTCCCGCGACGGATGCTAAAAACATTCAGTACTTC. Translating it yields CASTAPATDAKNIQYF.

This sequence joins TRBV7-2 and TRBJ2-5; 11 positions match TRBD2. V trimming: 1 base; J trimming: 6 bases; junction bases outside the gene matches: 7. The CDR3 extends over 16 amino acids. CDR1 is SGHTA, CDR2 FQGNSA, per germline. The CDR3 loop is CASSLGALAGGQTQYF. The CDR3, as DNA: TGTGCCAGCAGCTTAGGGGCGCTAGCGGGAGGTCAGACCCAGTACTTC.

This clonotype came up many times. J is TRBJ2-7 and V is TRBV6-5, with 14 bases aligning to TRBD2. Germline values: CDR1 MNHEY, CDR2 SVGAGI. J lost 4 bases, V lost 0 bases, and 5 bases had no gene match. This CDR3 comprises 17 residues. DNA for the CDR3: TGTGCCAGCAGTTACTCCGCCGGGACTAGCGGGAGTTACGAGCAGTACTTC. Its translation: CASSYSAGTSGSYEQYF.

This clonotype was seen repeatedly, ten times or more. CDR3 sequence (DNA): TGTGCCAGCAGTAAATTTTCCGGGACAGGGAGGGAACAGCCCCAGCATTTT. As protein: CASSKFSGTGREQPQHF. The V gene is TRBV7-9, the J gene TRBJ1-5, with TRBD1 matching 9 bases. The length of the CDR3 is 17 residues. V gave up 6 bases and J gave up 7 bases; unmatched junction bases: 16. Germline CDR1 reads SEHNR; CDR2 reads FQNEAQ (reference sequence).